The rows below give T cell receptor beta chains drawn from one sample of a study of a mutant IDH1 vaccine in newly diagnosed glioma. These receptors' antigens are unknown. Sequencing used immunoSEQ multiplex PCR; TCRdb keeps in-frame clones, though not all of them. Of about 58,000 clones listed, roughly four fifths are singletons. Material: PBMCs, obtained from a glioma patient whose treatment included an IDH1 peptide vaccine. The receptors originated from a woman in her forties or fifties with glioma. Both conserved end residues are part of each CDR3. D genes are given only for firm matches. Only part of the rows carry a size: once, few, many, or a class if the clone is expanded.

d_gene	v_gene	abundance	j_gene	CDR3aa	CDR3nt
-	TRBV29-1	-	TRBJ1-1	CSVGNSPQGSTEAFF	TGCAGCGTTGGCAATTCCCCTCAGGGTTCCACTGAAGCTTTCTTT
-	TRBV29-1	-	TRBJ1-2	CSVGGLSTPLYYGYTF	TGCAGCGTTGGGGGACTTAGTACTCCTCTCTACTATGGCTACACCTTC
TRBD1	TRBV14	-	TRBJ2-7	CASSLRTGGGEQYF	TGTGCCAGCAGCCTCCGGACAGGGGGAGGCGAGCAGTACTTC
-	TRBV5-5	-	TRBJ2-3	CASSLALASNSDTQYF	TGTGCCAGCAGCTTGGCGTTGGCTAGCAATTCCGATACGCAGTATTTT
-	TRBV30	-	TRBJ2-2	CAWSRMPPSGELFF	TGTGCCTGGAGTAGGATGCCGCCGAGCGGGGAGCTGTTTTTT
-	TRBV7-9	-	TRBJ1-5	CASSGSGGNQPQHF	TGTGCCAGCAGCGGGTCAGGAGGCAATCAGCCCCAGCATTTT
TRBD1	TRBV30	-	TRBJ2-7	CAWTMDRAYEQYF	TGTGCCTGGACCATGGACAGGGCCTACGAGCAGTACTTC
-	TRBV5-1	-	TRBJ1-2	CASSLDIVGGNYGYTF	TGCGCCAGCAGCTTGGATATAGTTGGCGGAAACTATGGCTACACCTTC
-	TRBV5-1	-	TRBJ1-1	CASSEGGRTEAFF	TGCGCCAGCAGCGAGGGAGGGCGTACTGAAGCTTTCTTT
TRBD2	TRBV9	-	TRBJ2-1	CASSATSGGAEQFF	TGTGCCAGCAGCGCGACTAGCGGGGGTGCTGAGCAGTTCTTC
-	TRBV6-6	-	TRBJ1-2	CASSYVTEGYGYTF	TGTGCCAGCAGTTACGTCACGGAGGGATATGGCTACACCTTC
-	TRBV7-2	-	TRBJ2-7	CASSLAGQSYEQYF	TGTGCCAGCAGCTTAGCAGGACAGTCCTACGAGCAGTACTTC
TRBD2	TRBV27	once	TRBJ2-3	CASSMERLALTDTQYF	TGTGCCAGCAGCATGGAGAGACTAGCGCTCACAGATACGCAGTATTTT
-	TRBV11-2	-	TRBJ1-6	CASSLRVEGSPLHF	TGTGCCAGCAGCTTAAGGGTAGAGGGTTCACCCCTCCACTTT
-	TRBV10-1	-	TRBJ2-3	CASSAAGAHTDTQYF	TGCGCCAGCAGTGCGGCAGGGGCCCACACAGATACGCAGTATTTT
TRBD1	TRBV19	-	TRBJ2-7	CASRQETGIKQYF	TGTGCCAGTAGACAAGAGACAGGGATCAAGCAGTACTTC
-	TRBV29-1	-	TRBJ1-1	CSVQGNTEAFF	TGCAGCGTTCAAGGGAACACTGAAGCTTTCTTT
-	TRBV6-6	-	TRBJ2-7	CATRRSLNSYEQYF	TGTGCCACCAGGCGGAGTTTGAACTCCTACGAGCAGTACTTC
-	TRBV19	-	TRBJ1-4	CASSTRATGRAATNEKLFF	TGTGCCAGTAGTACCAGGGCGACCGGACGGGCGGCAACTAATGAAAAACTGTTTTTT
-	TRBV11-3	few	TRBJ1-2	CASSQPGDYGYTF	TGTGCCAGCAGTCAGCCAGGGGACTATGGCTACACCTTC
TRBD2	TRBV5-4	-	TRBJ2-7	CASSLAGAGGDEQYF	TGTGCCAGCAGCCTTGCCGGAGCGGGGGGGGACGAGCAGTACTTC
-	TRBV4-1	-	TRBJ2-7	CASSGDRREQYF	TGCGCCAGCAGTGGCGATCGCCGCGAGCAGTACTTC